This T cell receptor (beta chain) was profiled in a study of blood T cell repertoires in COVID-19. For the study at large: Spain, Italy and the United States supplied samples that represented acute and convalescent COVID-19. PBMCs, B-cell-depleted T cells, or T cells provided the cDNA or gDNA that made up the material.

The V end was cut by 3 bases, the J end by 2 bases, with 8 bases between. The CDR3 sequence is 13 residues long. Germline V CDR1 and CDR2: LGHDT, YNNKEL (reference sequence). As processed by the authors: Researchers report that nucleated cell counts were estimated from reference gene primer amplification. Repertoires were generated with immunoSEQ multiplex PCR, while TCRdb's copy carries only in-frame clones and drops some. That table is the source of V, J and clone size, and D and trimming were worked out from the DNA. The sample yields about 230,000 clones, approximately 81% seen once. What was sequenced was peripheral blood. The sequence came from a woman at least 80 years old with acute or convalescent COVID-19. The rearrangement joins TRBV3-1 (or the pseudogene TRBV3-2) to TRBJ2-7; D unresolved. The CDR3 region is CASSQAVTYEQYF. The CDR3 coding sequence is TGTGCCAGCAGCCAGGCAGTAACCTACGAGCAGTACTTC.